This T cell receptor beta chain was sequenced for a study of blood T cell repertoires in COVID-19. Study-wide context: Sources were T cells, B-cell-depleted T cells, or PBMCs; the material itself was cDNA or gDNA.

Germline V gives CDR1 GTSNPN, CDR2 SVGIG (reference sequence). Trimming pared 3 bases from V and 2 bases from J, leaving 11 bases between. There are 15 residues in the CDR3. Sequenced by immunoSEQ multiplex PCR; TCRdb stores in-frame clones only, minus some. The sample records about 200,000 clones, around 86% being singletons. This sequence joins TRBV30 and TRBJ2-6, with D perhaps matching TRBD2 (6 bases). The receptor's source is a woman between 40 and 50 years old with acute COVID-19. Material for sequencing was PBMCs or T cells enriched from blood (not recorded which). In DNA form, the CDR3 reads TGTGCCTGGAGCTTGGGGGGAGCTGGGGCCAACGTCCTGACTTTC. Residues: CAWSLGGAGANVLTF.